The subject of this entry is one T cell receptor (beta chain). CDR3 length equals 18 residues. The germline V gene has CDR1 MNHEY and CDR2 SVGEGT. Trimming removed 0 bases from V and 4 bases from J; junction bases left unmatched: 11. In the original analysis: A distant-metastasis classifier for papillary thyroid cancer was built using CDR3 differences across clinicopathological groups. TCRdb re-called clones via MiXCR from the PCR reads. TCRdb assigned the V and J calls; the authors' analysis was not used. The sample consists of more than 40,000 clones, 28% of them appearing once. The data are from a study of metastatic and nonmetastatic thyroid tumors. The entire patient cohort was treatment-naive prior to thyroid surgery.

The sequence came from a male donor with papillary thyroid cancer or a benign thyroid nodule (not recorded which). Some clones in this sample may be carry-over from other donors' samples. Sequencing input: blood. The rearrangement uses TRBV6-2 or TRBV6-3 and TRBJ2-7; 11 bases are shared with TRBD1. The CDR3 coding sequence is TGTGCCAGCAGTTACTCCACCAACCGGGGGACAGGGGGATACGAGCAGTACTTC. Translation gives CASSYSTNRGTGGYEQYF.